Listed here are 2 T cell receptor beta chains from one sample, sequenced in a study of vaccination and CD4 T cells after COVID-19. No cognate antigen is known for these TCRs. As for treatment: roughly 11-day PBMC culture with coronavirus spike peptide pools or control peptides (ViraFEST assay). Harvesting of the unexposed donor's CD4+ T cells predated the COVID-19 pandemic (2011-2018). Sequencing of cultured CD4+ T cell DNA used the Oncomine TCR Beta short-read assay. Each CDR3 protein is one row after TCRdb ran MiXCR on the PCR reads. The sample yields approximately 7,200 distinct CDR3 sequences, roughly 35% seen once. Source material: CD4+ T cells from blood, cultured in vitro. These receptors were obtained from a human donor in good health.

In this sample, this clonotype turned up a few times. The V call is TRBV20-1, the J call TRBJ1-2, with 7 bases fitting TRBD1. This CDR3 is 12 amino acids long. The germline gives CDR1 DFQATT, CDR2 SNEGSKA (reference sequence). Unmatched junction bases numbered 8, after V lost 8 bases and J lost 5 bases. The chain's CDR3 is CSQGQGEYGYTF. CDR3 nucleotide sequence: TGCAGTCAAGGTCAGGGGGAGTATGGCTACACCTTC.

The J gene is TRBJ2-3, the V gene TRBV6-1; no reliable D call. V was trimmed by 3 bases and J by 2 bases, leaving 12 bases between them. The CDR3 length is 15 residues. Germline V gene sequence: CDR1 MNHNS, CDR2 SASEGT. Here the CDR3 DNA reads TGTGCCAGCAGTGAGACCACCATGAACACAGATACGCAGTATTTT. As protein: CASSETTMNTDTQYF.